These 23 T cell receptor beta chains came from one sample sequenced in a study of shared clonotypes between healthy human individuals (dated by TCRdb to 2020 to 2022). The library relied on the immunoSEQ multiplex PCR assay. This is the immuneACCESS table as TCRdb keeps it, with only in-frame sequences that have V and J called. A part of the clones is gone; compared with another copy, unresolved V genes explain less than half, and the rest is unexplained. The sample has some 2.1 million clones on record, 95% of them singletons. More than 0.1% of the sample goes to the ten largest clones. Sequenced material: naive CD4+ T cells sorted from blood. The label giving this sample's cell subset or site can be read as: CD45RA+ positively selected. These receptors were collected from a man younger than 30 in good health.

V is TRBV27 and J is TRBJ2-7; 10 positions agree with TRBD2. CDR3 length: 19 residues. Per germline, CDR1 MNHEY and CDR2 SMNVEV (reference sequence). The junction had 19 bases not matched to a gene; V was cut back by 4 bases and J by 4 bases. CDR3 sequence: CASSSRRGAGGPLAYEQYF. The DNA for the CDR3 is TGTGCCAGCAGTTCCCGGAGGGGAGCGGGGGGGCCCTTAGCTTACGAGCAGTACTTC.

Of note for this clone: The sample has other DNA sequences that encode this CDR3 too. This chain joins TRBV5-4 and TRBJ2-3; 14 nucleotides line up with TRBD2. This CDR3 comprises 16 residues. V was clipped by 3 bases and J by 6 bases; unmatched bases: 6. Per germline, CDR1 SGHNT and CDR2 YYREEE (reference sequence). This CDR3 is CASSSGLAGVGDTQYF. The CDR3 coding sequence is TGTGCCAGCAGCTCGGGACTAGCGGGAGTAGGGGATACGCAGTATTTT.

This chain links TRBV5-6 with TRBJ1-4; D gene unclear. The V gene lost 1 base and the J gene lost 0 bases, with 13 bases spanning the gap. The CDR3 extends over 17 amino acids. The germline CDR1 and CDR2 sequences are SGHDT and YYEEEE. The CDR3 region is CASSLFTSGPTNEKLFF. Written as DNA, the CDR3 is TGTGCCAGCAGCTTGTTTACGTCAGGACCAACTAATGAAAAACTGTTTTTT. The full variable domain, its missing parts supplied by reference TRBV5-6 and TRBJ1-4, is DAGVTQSPTHLIKTRGQQVTLRCSPKSGHDTVSWYQQALGQGPQFIFQYYEEEERQRGNFPDRFSGHQFPNYSSELNVNALLLGDSALYLCASSLFTSGPTNEKLFFGSGTQLSVL.

The J gene is TRBJ1-5, the V gene TRBV28; 7 nucleotides line up with TRBD1. The V gene's germline CDR1 is MDHEN and CDR2 SYDVKM. The CDR3 spans 15 residues. V lost 6 bases, J lost 5 bases, and 10 bases stayed unmatched. The CDR3, as DNA: TGTGCCAGCAGACCGACAGGGTGGGACGATCAGCCCCAGCATTTT. It codes for CASRPTGWDDQPQHF.

The chain uses TRBV5-1 and TRBJ2-7; 9 bases fit TRBD1. The length of the CDR3 is 16 residues. Trimming took 4 bases from V and 2 from J; bases not matched to a gene: 10. Germline lookup yields CDR1 SGHRS and CDR2 YFSETQ. CDR3 nucleotide sequence: TGCGCCAGCAGCCCACCCTGGGGACAGGGAACCTACGAGCAGTACTTC. Protein: CASSPPWGQGTYEQYF.

This chain connects TRBV10-3 to TRBJ1-1, with D hard to call. Germline V gene sequence: CDR1 ENHRY, CDR2 SYGVKD. V shed 0 bases and J shed 1 base, with 6 bases lying between them. The CDR3 totals 14 residues. The CDR3 DNA follows: TGTGCCATCAGTGAGTCGAACGGGAACACTGAAGCTTTCTTT. Amino acids: CAISESNGNTEAFF.

The chain couples TRBV2 to TRBJ1-1; no reliable D call. Germline V gene lookup returns CDR1 SNHLY and CDR2 FYNNEI. V gave up 6 bases and J gave up 0 bases, with 8 bases separating them. There are 13 residues in the CDR3. The CDR3 is CASSASLNTEAFF. CDR3 coding DNA: TGTGCCAGCAGCGCTTCACTGAACACTGAAGCTTTCTTT.

The rearrangement links TRBV10-3 to TRBJ1-1, with TRBD1 as a possible D gene (5 bases). The germline V gene has CDR1 ENHRY and CDR2 SYGVKD. V was cut by 5 bases and J by 1 base, with 14 bases left in between. The CDR3 sequence is 15 residues long. The CDR3 reads CAISINAGTNTEAFF. CDR3 coding DNA: TGTGCCATCAGTATTAATGCCGGGACGAACACTGAAGCTTTCTTT.

The chain links TRBV5-1 to TRBJ1-2; D unresolved. Trimming removed 1 base at V and 6 bases at J, with 10 bases between. CDR3 length equals 13 residues. Germline V lookup: CDR1 SGHRS, CDR2 YFSETQ. The DNA of the CDR3 is TGCGCCAGCAGCTTGACGGGATGGGATGGCTACACCTTC. Encoded protein: CASSLTGWDGYTF.

The rearrangement uses TRBV5-1 and TRBJ2-7; 16 nucleotides line up with TRBD2. In germline, CDR1 is SGHRS, CDR2 YFSETQ. This CDR3 comprises 17 residues. The J segment lost 5 bases and the V segment lost 0 bases, leaving 5 bases of the junction unmatched. The CDR3 DNA reads as TGCGCCAGCAGCTTGGGTGGGACTAGCGGGAGGGTCAACGAGCAGTACTTC. It is translated as CASSLGGTSGRVNEQYF.

The CDR3 DNA is TGTGCCAGCAGTGAAGCCCTGAGCTCCTATAATTCACCCCTCCACTTT. It specifies CASSEALSSYNSPLHF. The J gene is TRBJ1-6, the V gene TRBV6-1; D is ambiguous. This CDR3 spans 16 amino acids. Germline values: CDR1 MNHNS, CDR2 SASEGT. The V end was cut by 0 bases, the J end by 0 bases, with 6 bases between.

The count of this clone is one. The chain combines TRBV6-5 with TRBJ2-7, with unresolved D. Germline V gene data show CDR1 as MNHEY and CDR2 as SVGAGI. CDR3 length: 13 amino acids. Trimming took 5 bases from V and 5 from J, leaving 13 bases between them. CDR3 region: CASSKYYRDEQYF. The DNA of the CDR3 is TGTGCCAGCAGTAAATACTATAGGGACGAGCAGTACTTC.

The V and J genes are TRBV7-2 and TRBJ1-1, with a possible D match to TRBD1 (6 bases). The V end was cut by 4 bases, the J end by 6 bases, with 15 bases between. The germline CDR1 and CDR2 sequences are SGHTA and FQGNSA. The CDR3 loop spans 14 amino acids. CDR3 sequence (DNA): TGTGCCAGCAGCTACTCACAGGGAAGCCCTGAAGCTTTCTTT. It translates to CASSYSQGSPEAFF.

Comments on this clone: The same CDR3 is also encoded by other DNA sequences in this sample. This chain uses TRBV6-5 with TRBJ2-7; D possibly corresponds to TRBD1 (5 bases). Germline CDR1 reads MNHEY; CDR2 reads SVGAGI. Trimming stripped 2 bases from V and 3 bases from J, with 8 bases between. The CDR3 extends over 13 amino acids. The CDR3 nucleotides are TGTGCCAGCAGTTACGGGGCTCTCTACGAGCAGTACTTC. This gives the protein CASSYGALYEQYF.

As regards this clone: This specimen includes other DNA sequences encoding the same CDR3. The rearrangement uses TRBV7-2 and TRBJ2-3, with D hard to call. Trimming took 4 bases from V and 4 from J, leaving 9 bases between them. The germline V gene has CDR1 SGHTA and CDR2 FQGNSA. The CDR3 is made up of 13 amino acids. The CDR3 DNA is TGTGCCAGCAGCTCCGCCGGCGCAGATACGCAGTATTTT. Its translation is CASSSAGADTQYF.

V usage is TRBV11-2 and J usage is TRBJ2-5, with D perhaps matching TRBD2 (6 bases). The V end lost 8 bases, the J end lost 3 bases, and 10 bases lay between the germline ends. This CDR3 spans 12 amino acids. Looked up from germline, CDR1 is SGHAT and CDR2 is FQNNGV. In DNA, the CDR3 is TGTGCCAGCTCATGGGGGGAAGAGACCCAGTACTTC. Its protein is CASSWGEETQYF.

The rearrangement uses TRBV7-9 and TRBJ2-7; D unresolved. V shed 1 base and J shed 3 bases, with 10 bases lying between them. The germline V gene encodes CDR1 SEHNR and CDR2 FQNEAQ (reference sequence). This CDR3 region has 14 residues. The CDR3 reads CASSLGPRSYEQYF. CDR3 in DNA: TGTGCCAGCAGCTTAGGTCCCAGGAGCTACGAGCAGTACTTC.

The chain couples TRBV25-1 to TRBJ2-5; D ambiguous. This CDR3 has 12 residues. V was trimmed by 10 bases and J by 2 bases, leaving 11 bases between them. Germline loops: CDR1 MGHDK, CDR2 SYGVNS. CDR3 bases: TGTGCCACGGGCGCCCCTCAAGAGACCCAGTACTTC. Its protein product is CATGAPQETQYF.

The V call is TRBV5-4, the J call TRBJ2-3, with TRBD2 matching over 7 bases. This CDR3 has 15 residues. V gave up 1 base and J gave up 0 bases; unmatched junction bases: 2. Looked up from germline, CDR1 is SGHNT and CDR2 is YYREEE (reference sequence). The CDR3, as DNA: TGTGCCAGCAGCTTGATGGGACTAAGCACAGATACGCAGTATTTT. Residues: CASSLMGLSTDTQYF. The full variable domain, rest sourced from reference TRBV5-4 and TRBJ2-3, is ETGVTQSPTHLIKTRGQQVTLRCSSQSGHNTVSWYQQALGQGPQFIFQYYREEENGRGNFPPRFSGLQFPNYSSELNVNALELDDSALYLCASSLMGLSTDTQYFGPGTRLTVL.

The chain employs TRBV28 and TRBJ2-7, with 9 bases matching TRBD1. V was pared by 11 bases and J by 6 bases, with 17 bases of the junction left unmatched. The CDR3 contains 15 residues. Germline CDR1 MDHEN, CDR2 SYDVKM. The CDR3 spells CAVPPPGQGVTEQYF. The CDR3 DNA is TGTGCCGTACCGCCCCCGGGACAGGGAGTTACCGAGCAGTACTTC.

On this clone: The sample has other DNA sequences that encode this CDR3 too. V and J are TRBV6-5 and TRBJ2-7; D remains ambiguous. Per the germline V gene, CDR1 is MNHEY and CDR2 is SVGAGI. The germline V and J ends were trimmed by 5 bases and 4 bases, with 6 bases remaining between them. The CDR3 is 11 residues long. The CDR3 reads CASSDLYEQYF. CDR3 in DNA: TGTGCCAGCAGTGACTTGTACGAGCAGTACTTC.

The chain combines TRBV10-1 with TRBJ2-4; possibly TRBD2 for D (6 bases). Looked up from germline, CDR1 is WNHNN and CDR2 is SYGVQD (reference sequence). CDR3 length equals 15 residues. Trimming cost V 0 bases and J 0 bases, with 6 bases left between them. DNA for the CDR3: TGCGCCAGCAGTGAGTCGGGACTAGCCAAAAACATTCAGTACTTC. Residues: CASSESGLAKNIQYF.

The chain combines TRBV30 with TRBJ2-7; D uncertain. In germline, CDR1 is GTSNPN, CDR2 SVGIG (reference sequence). The CDR3 is 15 residues long. V shed 0 bases and J shed 2 bases, with 14 bases lying between them. The CDR3 nucleotides are TGTGCCTGGAGTGTACCAAGTCGAATCACCTACGAGCAGTACTTC. It yields the protein CAWSVPSRITYEQYF.